This entry lists 3 T cell receptor beta chains sequenced from one sample in a study of cytotoxic CD8 clonotypes in ibrutinib-treated CLL. Only in-frame clones appear in the TCRdb table, and some are missing; sequencing was by immunoSEQ multiplex PCR. The profile shows about 160,000 clones, about 88% of them singletons. Specimen: PBMCs, collected at disease progression, from a patient treated with ibrutinib. The receptors were gathered from a human donor with chronic lymphocytic leukemia.

The V gene is TRBV7-9, the J gene TRBJ1-2, with D hard to call. V gave up 0 bases and J gave up 2 bases, with 7 bases separating them. The CDR3 totals 14 residues. Germline V CDR1 and CDR2: SEHNR, FQNEAQ (reference sequence). Here the CDR3 reads CASSLALINYGYTF. CDR3 in DNA: TGTGCCAGCAGCTTAGCGTTAATAAACTATGGCTACACCTTC.

The genes are TRBV5-4 and TRBJ2-7; 7 bases are shared with TRBD2. This CDR3 is 14 amino acids long. J was trimmed by 3 bases and V by 2 bases; bases with no gene match: 5. Per the germline V gene, CDR1 is SGHNT and CDR2 is YYREEE (reference sequence). In DNA, the CDR3 is TGTGCCAGCAGCTTACTAGCGAGAGGCTACGAGCAGTACTTC. Translating it yields CASSLLARGYEQYF.

The chain employs TRBV9 and TRBJ1-1; D is undetermined. The germline V and J ends were trimmed by 0 bases and 4 bases, with 7 bases remaining between them. Germline loops: CDR1 SGDLS, CDR2 YYNGEE. The CDR3 covers 13 residues. The CDR3 region has the DNA TGTGCCAGCAGCGTAGGAGGTTCCACTGAAGCTTTCTTT. Its translation is CASSVGGSTEAFF.